This TCR beta chain was sequenced for a study of regulatory dendritic cells for organ transplantation (dated by TCRdb to about 2017). Describing the broader study: Regulatory dendritic cells were generated from monocytes cultured with vitamin D3 on days 0 and 4 and IL-10 on day 4. On day 6, LPS was added to the DC cultures to test how the DCs responded to a strong maturation-inducing agent. Before and after allostimulation with regulatory or mature dendritic cells, TCRbeta repertoires were sequenced from sorted naive and memory CD4+ and CD8+ T cells.

What the research found in general, with its limitations: Among the resting subsets, memory CD8+ T cells contained the most alloreactive TCR clonotypes. The authors pointed out considerable heterogeneity between individuals in the alloreactive memory CD8+ T cell pool, and only a couple of subjects were sequenced. Allostimulation expanded memory CD8+ clones in both subjects, but regulatory dendritic cells appeared to induce more limited expansion than mature dendritic cells. Highly diverse repertoires were observed in naive CD4+ and CD8+ T cells, whereas lower diversity was observed in memory cells, and the most oligoclonal repertoires were found in memory CD8+ cells.

About this clone itself: Its antigen remains unidentified. One base away there is no much larger clone; base qualities are not given.

A multiplexed two-step PCR with Vbeta-specific forward primers and Jbeta-specific reverse primers was used to amplify the TCRbeta CDR3 regions. The TCRbeta libraries were sequenced on an Illumina instrument via the immunoSEQ service. Per the authors' processing: V, D and J genes were assigned using IMGT annotation, and counts were corrected for multiplex PCR bias using synthetic CDR3 analogues. In the immunoSEQ Analyzer, repertoire clonality was calculated as one minus the normalized Shannon entropy. Clonal expansion was defined using Fisher's exact test with Benjamini-Hochberg false discovery rate control and a two-tailed threshold of P<0.01. Sourced from immuneACCESS, this table was stored by TCRdb with only in-frame sequences that have V and J called. A share of the clones is absent; for the studies checked, an unresolved V gene accounts for under half, and the remainder has no known explanation. D and trimming were read from the DNA, whereas the V and J calls and clone size are those reported in that table. Recorded for this sample are over 10,000 clones; about 79% of them occurred a single time. The ten largest make up 0.6% to 0.7% of the sample.

From the cysteine up to the phenylalanine, the CDR3 has a length of 15 residues. CDR3 DNA only is kept here, 45 bases in frame from base 1. The V end loses 8 bases and the J end loses 2 bases, and a stretch of 16 bases separates them. CDR1 and CDR2 were assigned from the germline V gene as SGHNT and YENEEA. Sorted T cell subsets were CFSE-labeled and co-cultured for five to six days with allogeneic regulatory or mature dendritic cells at a 1:10 DC:T ratio. FACS was used to sort naive T cells as CD45RA+ cells and memory T cells as CD45RO+ CD4+ or CD8+ cells. Two healthy control subjects provided the T cells used for TCR sequencing. The Qiagen DNeasy Blood & Tissue Kit was used to extract genomic DNA.

This TCR was sampled from a human donor in good health. The sequencing input was naive CD4+ T cells from blood cultured with regulatory dendritic cells. The intended sense of this specimen's cell subset or site label: CD45RA+ naive T cells. The chain was built from TRBV11-3 and TRBJ1-3; the D segment cannot be called with confidence. The nucleotides read TGTGCCAGCTCGAGGCGTCAGTTCCCTGGAAACACCATATATTTT. This yields the protein CASSRRQFPGNTIYF. The variable domain in full, with residues beyond the CDR3 obtained from the reference TRBV11-3 and TRBJ1-3 genes, is EAGVVQSPRYKIIEKKQPVAFWCNPISGHNTLYWYLQNLGQGPELLIRYENEEAVDDSQLPKDRFSAERLKGVDSTLKIQPAELGDSAVYLCASSRRQFPGNTIYFGEGSWLTVV.